This passage covers 22 T cell receptor beta chains from one sample sequenced in a study of CD8 T cells in Susac syndrome. The RNA input was about 0.5 to 1 ug, and it was reverse transcribed with random hexamers. From the immunoSEQ multiplex PCR reads, TCRdb called clonotypes with MiXCR, one entry per CDR3 protein. The table has fewer than 300,000 distinct CDR3 sequences, about 88% seen once. The sequenced sample was CD8+ T cells from PBMCs. These receptors all come from a human donor with multiple sclerosis.

The chain employs TRBV7-9 and TRBJ1-6; D is undetermined. CDR3 length: 14 amino acids. Germline CDR1 is SEHNR and CDR2 is FQNEAQ (reference sequence). Trimming cost V 8 bases and J 5 bases, with 13 bases left between them. In DNA form, the CDR3 reads TGTGCCAGCGGTTTGGGTCGGAATAATTCACCCCTCCACTTT. As protein: CASGLGRNNSPLHF.

In its sample, this clonotype was seen once. The V gene is TRBV19, the J gene TRBJ2-1, with TRBD2 matching over 10 bases. This CDR3 has 15 amino acids. The J segment lost 6 bases and the V segment lost 10 bases, leaving 12 bases of the junction unmatched. The germline V gene encodes CDR1 LNHDA and CDR2 SQIVND (reference sequence). This CDR3 reads CATGGLAGAPNEQFF. CDR3 DNA: TGTGCCACGGGGGGGCTAGCGGGAGCTCCCAATGAGCAGTTCTTC.

The V and J genes are TRBV2 and TRBJ2-5; D remains unclear. The CDR3 sequence is 16 residues long. The V gene's germline CDR1 is SNHLY and CDR2 FYNNEI. V was shortened by 8 bases and J by 4 bases, with 23 bases between the two germline ends. The CDR3 DNA is TGTGCCAGCCGATGGTTTTTGTTTCGATCGCCAGAGACCCAGTACTTC. Protein product: CASRWFLFRSPETQYF.

The rearrangement joins TRBV9 to TRBJ2-7, with D perhaps matching TRBD2 (5 bases). The CDR3 consists of 13 residues. V shed 2 bases and J shed 3 bases, with 9 bases lying between them. CDR1 SGDLS and CDR2 YYNGEE come from the germline V gene. CDR3 nucleotide sequence: TGTGCCAGCAGCGTCGGGAACGACTACGAGCAGTACTTC. It encodes CASSVGNDYEQYF. Variable domain in full (rest from reference TRBV9 and TRBJ2-7): DSGVTQTPKHLITATGQRVTLRCSPRSGDLSVYWYQQSLDQGLQFLIQYYNGEERAKGNILERFSAQQFPDLHSELNLSSLELGDSALYFCASSVGNDYEQYFGPGTRLTVT.

The rearrangement joins TRBV7-9 to TRBJ1-1; TRBD1 agrees at 8 bases. This CDR3 contains 17 residues. Germline-derived CDR1 and CDR2 are SEHNR and FQNEAQ (reference sequence). V lost 7 bases, J lost 6 bases, and 19 bases stayed unmatched. The DNA of the CDR3 is TGTGCCAGCACCGGTGTGGACAGGGTGGGGGTGAAATCTGAAGCTTTCTTT. Amino acids: CASTGVDRVGVKSEAFF.

This chain connects TRBV6-1 to TRBJ2-1, with D uncertain. CDR3 length: 10 amino acids. V dropped 7 bases and J dropped 6 bases, with 4 bases sitting between them. The germline gives CDR1 MNHNS, CDR2 SASEGT. The CDR3: CASISNEQFF. The CDR3 region has the DNA TGTGCCAGCATCAGCAATGAGCAGTTCTTC.

This chain connects TRBV27 to TRBJ1-5; D possibly corresponds to TRBD1 (6 bases). Per germline, CDR1 MNHEY and CDR2 SMNVEV (reference sequence). This CDR3 is built from 14 residues. The V and J ends lost 6 bases and 0 bases respectively, with 9 bases between them. CDR3 coding DNA: TGTGCCAGCAGGCGGACAGTTAGCAATCAGCCCCAGCATTTT. It translates to CASRRTVSNQPQHF.

The chain carries TRBV11-2 and TRBJ2-1; tentative D call: TRBD2 (7 bases). V was pared by 8 bases and J by 7 bases, with 15 bases between. The CDR3 has 13 residues. Germline CDR1 SGHAT, CDR2 FQNNGV. Here the CDR3 reads CASLEGGANEQFF. CDR3 in DNA: TGTGCCAGCCTCGAGGGGGGGGCGAATGAGCAGTTCTTC.

The chain joins TRBV7-9 to TRBJ2-7; 10 nucleotides line up with TRBD1. J gave up 7 bases and V 4 bases, and 13 bases lay outside the gene matches. The germline CDR1 and CDR2 sequences are SEHNR and FQNEAQ (reference sequence). The CDR3 is 16 residues long. The CDR3 DNA is TGTGCCAGCAGCTCGCCCGGGACAGGGGAACGTCGGGAGCAGTACTTC. It specifies CASSSPGTGERREQYF. The full variable domain, completed using reference TRBV7-9 and TRBJ2-7, is DTGVSQNPRHKITKRGQNVTFRCDPISEHNRLYWYRQTLGQGPEFLTYFQNEAQLEKSRLLSDRFSAERPKGSFSTLEIQRTEQGDSAMYLCASSSPGTGERREQYFGPGTRLTVT.

V gene TRBV4-1 combines with J gene TRBJ2-5; TRBD2 matches 13 bases. There are 17 residues in the CDR3. Unmatched junction bases numbered 6, after V lost 2 bases and J lost 3 bases. Germline values: CDR1 MGHRA, CDR2 YSYEKL. CDR3 region: CASSQLTSGRSKETQYF. In DNA form, the CDR3 reads TGCGCCAGCAGCCAATTGACTAGCGGGAGGTCTAAAGAGACCCAGTACTTC.

V gene TRBV2 combines with J gene TRBJ1-5; 7 bases fit TRBD1. Germline V gene sequence: CDR1 SNHLY, CDR2 FYNNEI. V lost 0 bases, J lost 6 bases, and 8 bases stayed unmatched. The CDR3 has 16 amino acids. CDR3 bases: TGTGCCAGCAGTGAAGCTACGACAGGGAGGGGTCAGCCCCAGCATTTT. Translated, it gives CASSEATTGRGQPQHF.

This clonotype was observed a single time. The chain has TRBV28 and TRBJ1-5; 9 bases line up with TRBD1. From germline, CDR1 is MDHEN and CDR2 SYDVKM. The ends lost 10 bases at V and 0 bases at J; junction bases unmatched: 16. The CDR3 is 18 amino acids. CDR3 coding DNA: TGTGCCACCCACGCCGGGACAGGGACAAAGTATAGCAATCAGCCCCAGCATTTT. Its protein is CATHAGTGTKYSNQPQHF.

The V call is TRBV27, the J call TRBJ2-7, with D perhaps matching TRBD1 (6 bases). The CDR3 loop spans 13 amino acids. Trimming shortened V by 10 bases and J by 2 bases, and 15 bases separated the two germline ends. Germline V gene data show CDR1 as MNHEY and CDR2 as SMNVEV (reference sequence). Here the CDR3 reads CATARDRPYEQYF. In DNA, the CDR3 is TGTGCCACAGCTCGAGACAGGCCCTACGAGCAGTACTTC.

CDR3 DNA sequence: TGTGCCAGCAGCTTAGGAGGGACTCACAATGAGCAGTTCTTC. It translates to CASSLGGTHNEQFF. The chain employs TRBV11-2 and TRBJ2-1; TRBD2 is a possible D gene (6 bases). Germline V gives CDR1 SGHAT, CDR2 FQNNGV. This CDR3 has 14 residues. V dropped 1 base and J dropped 5 bases, with 9 bases sitting between them. Supplemented by reference TRBV11-2 and TRBJ2-1, the full variable domain reads EAGVAQSPRYKIIEKRQSVAFWCNPISGHATLYWYQQILGQGPKLLIQFQNNGVVDDSQLPKDRFSAERLKGVDSTLKIQPAKLEDSAVYLCASSLGGTHNEQFFGPGTRLTVL.

This clonotype was recorded only once. The genes are TRBV28 and TRBJ2-2, with 9 nucleotides matching TRBD2. Germline CDR1 and CDR2: MDHEN and SYDVKM. V lost 5 bases, J lost 5 bases, and 9 bases stayed unmatched. The CDR3 consists of 16 residues. The CDR3 DNA reads TGTGCCAGCAGTCCCTTTGGGCTAGCGGGAACCGGGGAGCTGTTTTTT. Translating it yields CASSPFGLAGTGELFF.

This clonotype has a handful of counts. The V gene is TRBV27, the J gene TRBJ2-1; no clear D gene. The V gene's germline CDR1 is MNHEY and CDR2 SMNVEV (reference sequence). V was pared by 3 bases and J by 5 bases, with 5 bases between. The CDR3 extends over 12 amino acids. CDR3 sequence (DNA): TGTGCCAGCAGTTTGGGCCACAATGAGCAGTTCTTC. It codes for CASSLGHNEQFF.

J is TRBJ1-5 and V is TRBV28; D ambiguous. Germline V CDR1 and CDR2: MDHEN, SYDVKM. This CDR3 spans 15 amino acids. Deletions cut 1 base from V and 2 bases from J, with 9 bases between. The chain's CDR3 is CASSLFKHGNQPQHF. The CDR3 region has the DNA TGTGCCAGCAGTTTATTCAAACACGGCAATCAGCCCCAGCATTTT.

The chain employs TRBV27 and TRBJ1-1; D perhaps matches TRBD1 (5 bases). V gave up 2 bases and J gave up 0 bases, with 16 bases separating them. Per the germline V gene, CDR1 is MNHEY and CDR2 is SMNVEV (reference sequence). The CDR3 consists of 17 residues. For the CDR3, the DNA is TGTGCCAGCAGTTTAGTAGGCGCGGGGCGGCTGAACACTGAAGCTTTCTTT. Translation gives CASSLVGAGRLNTEAFF.

This clonotype has more than one count but fewer than ten. CDR3 amino acids: CASSPLESYEQYF. CDR3 sequence (DNA): TGTGCCAGCAGCCCCCTGGAAAGCTACGAGCAGTACTTC. J is TRBJ2-7 and V is TRBV7-2; D not resolved. Germline CDR1 SGHTA, CDR2 FQGNSA. The V gene lost 5 bases and the J gene lost 3 bases, with 11 bases spanning the gap. This CDR3 has 13 residues.

CDR3 protein: CASSGDYYGYTF. In DNA form, the CDR3 reads TGCGCCAGCAGCGGGGACTACTATGGCTACACCTTC. V usage is TRBV10-2 and J usage is TRBJ1-2; TRBD1 is a possible D gene (5 bases). CDR1 is WSHSY, CDR2 SAAADI, per germline. The CDR3 loop spans 12 amino acids. Trimming cost V 6 bases and J 3 bases, with 8 bases left between them.

This clonotype was seen a single time. V usage is TRBV20-1 and J usage is TRBJ1-2; D remains ambiguous. This CDR3 has 12 amino acids. V was cut by 0 bases and J by 8 bases, with 10 bases left in between. Germline V lookup: CDR1 DFQATT, CDR2 SNEGSKA (reference sequence). The CDR3: CSARDRSRGYTF. The CDR3 DNA is TGCAGTGCTAGAGACAGGTCGAGGGGCTACACCTTC.

The chain carries TRBV19 and TRBJ2-7; 8 bases line up with TRBD1. The J segment lost 0 bases and the V segment lost 5 bases, leaving 3 bases of the junction unmatched. The CDR3 totals 14 residues. In germline, CDR1 is LNHDA, CDR2 SQIVND (reference sequence). The CDR3 DNA reads TGTGCCAGTAGTCCGGACAGGGACTCCTACGAGCAGTACTTC. Amino acids: CASSPDRDSYEQYF.